The clone carrying this TCR beta chain was seen at least ten times. The antigen remains undetermined. The sample comes from a study of neurological immune-mediated disorders. Overall study results and limits: The level of TCR clonal expansion was highest in patients with HTLV-1-associated myelopathy and lowest in multiple sclerosis, where it fell below the level seen in healthy controls.

This sample's time point: longitudinal time-point 3. Preparation of the unsorted libraries drew on 2 million PBMCs stored at -80 C. The cDNA was produced through 5'RACE with 10-nucleotide random UMIs. Every sequencing run returned over 200 million TCR-beta sequences, which were derived from 15-18 subjects. In TCRdb, the 5' RACE reads were re-called with MiXCR into one record per CDR3 protein. This table holds fewer than 110,000 distinct CDR3 sequences, roughly 10% found once. V gave up 0 bases and J gave up 1 base, with 18 bases separating them. Germline V CDR1 and CDR2: DFQATT, SNEGSKA (reference sequence). This CDR3 is 17 amino acids long.

The chain has TRBV20-1 and TRBJ1-2; TRBD1 might be the D (6 bases). This sequence originates from a female donor with HTLV-1-associated myelopathy (HAM/TSP). The sample was PBMCs. CDR3: CSARDQGWTEINYGYTF. The CDR3 DNA reads TGCAGTGCTAGAGATCAAGGATGGACAGAGATTAACTATGGCTACACCTTC.